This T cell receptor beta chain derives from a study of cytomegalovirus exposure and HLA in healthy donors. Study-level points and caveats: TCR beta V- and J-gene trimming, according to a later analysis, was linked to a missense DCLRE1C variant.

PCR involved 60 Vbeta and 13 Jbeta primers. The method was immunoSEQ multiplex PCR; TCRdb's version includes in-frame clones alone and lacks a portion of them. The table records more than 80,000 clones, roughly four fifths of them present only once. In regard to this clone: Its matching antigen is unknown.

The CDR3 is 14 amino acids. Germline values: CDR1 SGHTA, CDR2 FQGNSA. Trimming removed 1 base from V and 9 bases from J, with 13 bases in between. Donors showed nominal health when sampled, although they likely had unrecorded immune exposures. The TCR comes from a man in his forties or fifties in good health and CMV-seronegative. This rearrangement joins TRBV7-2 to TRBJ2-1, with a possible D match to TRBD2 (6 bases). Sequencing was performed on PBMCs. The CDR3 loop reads CASSLDGRRGEQFF. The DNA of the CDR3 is TGTGCCAGCAGCTTAGATGGTCGGCGGGGTGAGCAGTTCTTC.